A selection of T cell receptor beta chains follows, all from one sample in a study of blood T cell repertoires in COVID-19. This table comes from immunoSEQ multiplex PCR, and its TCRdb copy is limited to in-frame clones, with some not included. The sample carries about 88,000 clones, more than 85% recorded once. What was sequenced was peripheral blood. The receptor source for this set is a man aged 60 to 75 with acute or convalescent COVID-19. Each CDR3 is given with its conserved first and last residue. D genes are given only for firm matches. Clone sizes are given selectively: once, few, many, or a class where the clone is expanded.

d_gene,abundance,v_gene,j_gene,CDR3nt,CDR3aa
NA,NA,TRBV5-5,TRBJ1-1,TGTGCCAGCAGCTTGAGGACAGTAAGTCTTTTGAACACTGAAGCTTTCTTT,CASSLRTVSLLNTEAFF
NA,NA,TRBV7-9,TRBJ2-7,TGTGCCAGCAGCACTCTTTACGAGCAGTACTTC,CASSTLYEQYF
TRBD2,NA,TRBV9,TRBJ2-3,TGTGCCAGCAGCGCCGCCCGGACTAGCGGGACTCTTCGGACAGATACGCAGTATTTT,CASSAARTSGTLRTDTQYF
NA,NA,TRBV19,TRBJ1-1,TGTGCCAGTAGTATGGATCAGGGGAGCACTGAAGCTTTCTTT,CASSMDQGSTEAFF
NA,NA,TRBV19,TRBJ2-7,TGTGCCAGTAGTACCTCTAGCGTAACCTACGAGCAGTACTTC,CASSTSSVTYEQYF
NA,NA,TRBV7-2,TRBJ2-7,TGTGCCAGCAGCTTACTCCCAGAAGTCTCCTACGAGCAGTACTTC,CASSLLPEVSYEQYF
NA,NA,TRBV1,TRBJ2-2,TGCACCAGCAGCCAGCCCCGGGGAGGGGGGGCCCGCACCGGGGAGCTGTTTTTT,CTSSQPRGGGARTGELFF
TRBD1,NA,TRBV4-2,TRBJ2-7,TGTGCCAGCAGCCAAACGACAGGGGGCGGGTACGAGCAGTACTTC,CASSQTTGGGYEQYF
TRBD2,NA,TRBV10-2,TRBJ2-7,TGCGCCAGCAGGTCTAGCGGGAGGGGGGAGCAGTACTTC,CASRSSGRGEQYF
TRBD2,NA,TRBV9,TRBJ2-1,TGTGCCAGCAGCGTAGCTCTCGGGGGAGCGGGAGGTCACAATGAGCAGTTCTTC,CASSVALGGAGGHNEQFF
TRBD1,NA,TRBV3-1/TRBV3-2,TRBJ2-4,TGTGCCAGCAGCCAAGAATTAGCAGGGGGCTCGAACATTCAGTACTTC,CASSQELAGGSNIQYF
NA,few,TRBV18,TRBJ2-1,TGTGCCAGCTCCCCTAACGGACAGAACAATGAGCAGTTCTTC,CASSPNGQNNEQFF
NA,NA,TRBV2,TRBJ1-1,TGTGCCGGGACGGGGGTCCGGTACACTGAAGCTTTCTTT,CAGTGVRYTEAFF
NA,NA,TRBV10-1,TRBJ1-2,TGCGCCAGCCCCAAGGGGGTGGGTGGCTACACCTTC,CASPKGVGGYTF